A selection of T cell receptor beta chains follows, all from one sample in a study of cytomegalovirus exposure and HLA in healthy donors. Assay: immunoSEQ multiplex PCR; the TCRdb copy retains only in-frame clones and omits some. This sample has under 200,000 clones, with around 77% found just once. Sample: PBMCs. The source of these receptors is a man aged 60-69 years in good health and CMV-seronegative. Both conserved end residues are part of each CDR3. A D gene is named only where the DNA matches it firmly. Some rows have no size entry. The others give once, few or many, or a class for an expanded clone.

j_call,v_call,clone_size,d_call,cdr3_aa,cdr3_nt
TRBJ1-2,TRBV10-3,NA,NA,CAISESFTGAYGYTF,TGTGCCATCAGTGAGTCGTTCACAGGAGCGTATGGCTACACCTTC
TRBJ2-3,TRBV27,NA,TRBD2,CASSQTSGGVTDTQYF,TGTGCCAGCAGCCAAACTAGCGGGGGGGTCACAGATACGCAGTATTTT
TRBJ1-5,TRBV29-1,NA,NA,CSVGTASNQPQHF,TGCAGCGTTGGGACAGCCAGCAATCAGCCCCAGCATTTT
TRBJ2-7,TRBV14,NA,TRBD2,CASSQGLAEQYF,TGTGCCAGCAGCCAAGGACTAGCCGAGCAGTACTTC
TRBJ1-5,TRBV9,NA,NA,CASSVDSSNQPQHF,TGTGCCAGCAGCGTAGATAGTAGCAATCAGCCCCAGCATTTT
TRBJ2-1,TRBV6-6,NA,NA,CASSASSAYNEQFF,TGTGCCAGCAGTGCCTCTAGCGCCTACAATGAGCAGTTCTTC
TRBJ2-5,TRBV5-1,once,TRBD2,CASSLAIVRRAGLAQETQYF,TGCGCCAGCAGCTTGGCCATCGTGAGAAGGGCGGGACTAGCGCAAGAGACCCAGTACTTC
TRBJ2-3,TRBV9,NA,NA,CASSAPGLGTDTQYF,TGTGCCAGCAGCGCCCCGGGACTGGGCACAGATACGCAGTATTTT
TRBJ1-1,TRBV19,few,TRBD1,CASSIQGDTEAFF,TGTGCCAGTAGTATACAGGGGGACACTGAAGCTTTCTTT
TRBJ1-1,TRBV7-8,NA,TRBD1,CASSTTGGFNTEAFF,TGTGCCAGCAGCACGACAGGGGGCTTTAACACTGAAGCTTTCTTT
TRBJ1-2,TRBV5-6,once,NA,CASSLVLATTNYGYTF,TGTGCCAGCAGCTTGGTATTAGCGACAACTAACTATGGCTACACCTTC
TRBJ1-2,TRBV29-1,few,TRBD1,CSVLRDRGYTF,TGCAGCGTTCTCCGGGACAGGGGCTACACCTTC
TRBJ2-2,TRBV4-1,once,TRBD2,CASSQEGAGGPIGELFF,TGCGCCAGCAGCCAAGAAGGAGCGGGAGGCCCTATCGGGGAGCTGTTTTTT
TRBJ2-5,TRBV6-5,few,TRBD2,CASRKTSGDQETQYF,TGTGCCAGCAGAAAGACTAGCGGTGACCAAGAGACCCAGTACTTC
TRBJ1-1,TRBV4-2,few,TRBD1,CASSHSTGSDAEAFF,TGTGCCAGCAGCCATTCGACAGGGTCCGACGCTGAAGCTTTCTTT
TRBJ2-3,TRBV5-4,NA,NA,CASSLAGTDTQYF,TGTGCCAGCAGCCTAGCTGGCACAGATACGCAGTATTTT
TRBJ2-3,TRBV5-8,NA,TRBD2,CASSFFRGGTDTQYF,TGTGCCAGCAGCTTTTTCCGGGGGGGCACAGATACGCAGTATTTT
TRBJ2-1,TRBV16,NA,TRBD2,CASSQVAGGYNEQFF,TGTGCCAGCAGCCAAGTAGCGGGAGGGTACAATGAGCAGTTCTTC
TRBJ1-6,TRBV27,few,NA,CASSPIGGRMDSPLHF,TGTGCCAGCAGCCCCATCGGGGGGCGGATGGATTCACCCCTCCACTTT
TRBJ1-2,TRBV5-4,NA,NA,CASSPDSGLHGYTF,TGTGCCAGCAGCCCGGATTCGGGGTTGCATGGCTACACCTTC
TRBJ2-3,TRBV30,NA,TRBD2,CAWKSGLASGTQYF,TGTGCCTGGAAATCCGGACTAGCGTCCGGTACGCAGTATTTT
TRBJ2-7,TRBV5-1,NA,NA,CASSATTGSYEQYF,TGCGCCAGCAGCGCAACGACGGGATCCTACGAGCAGTACTTC
TRBJ2-1,TRBV29-1,NA,NA,CSVVLALYNEQFF,TGCAGCGTTGTCCTAGCGCTCTACAATGAGCAGTTCTTC
TRBJ1-1,TRBV6-4,NA,NA,CASSDMAGENTEAFF,TGTGCCAGCAGTGACATGGCAGGGGAAAACACTGAAGCTTTCTTT
TRBJ2-1,TRBV27,NA,TRBD1,CASSSLTGEYNEQFF,TGTGCCAGCAGTTCTCTGACAGGGGAATACAATGAGCAGTTCTTC